Reported below is one TCR beta chain. The antigen this receptor binds is unknown. No per-base quality is available; no much larger clone lies one base away. The germline V gene supplies CDR1 SGHRS and CDR2 YFSETQ. Taken from cysteine to phenylalanine, the CDR3 has 14 residues. CDR3 DNA only is kept here, 42 bases in frame from base 1. Trimming removed 4 bases from V and 5 bases from J, leaving 15 bases between the germline ends. Collaborating institutions collected whole blood in K2EDTA tubes following their own protocols. For TCRbeta analysis, collaborators shipped samples in one of three forms: frozen whole blood, isolated PBMCs, or DNA extracted from either of those sample types. TCRbeta CDR3 regions were amplified from genomic DNA by means of the immunoSEQ Assay, a bias-controlled multiplex PCR. The study's own analysis went as follows. Within the assay, amplification of reference gene primers was used to estimate how many nucleated cells each sample contained. To quantify the absolute abundance of each unique TCRbeta CDR3 rearrangement, sequence reads were collapsed and filtered. For each sample, productive Simpson clonality was calculated as the square root of Simpson's diversity index across productive rearrangements. Sourced from immuneACCESS, this table was stored by TCRdb with only in-frame sequences that have V and J called. A share of the clones is absent; for the studies checked, an unresolved V gene accounts for under half, and the remainder has no known explanation. V, J and clone size are those of that table, while D and trimming were read from the DNA. This sample lists about 98,000 clones; roughly 80% were detected once. Together, the top ten hold about a tenth of the sample.

The entry originates in a study of blood T cell repertoires in COVID-19 (dated by TCRdb to about 2020). Some background on the complete study: Samples covering the acute and convalescent phases of COVID-19 were provided by collaborators in the United States, Italy and Spain. A freely available public database, intended as a resource for researchers studying the immune response to SARS-CoV-2, is where the repertoires were released. The dataset comprised deeply sampled blood TCRbeta repertoires from subjects exposed to, actively infected with, or recovered from COVID-19. Nearly every sample came with metadata listing a de-identified subject ID, COVID-19 status, age in years and sex. Where available, HLA class I and class II types were taken from metadata supplied by the sample provider and were not determined by assay-based typing. The prospective study material was composed of cDNA or gDNA derived from T cells, B-cell-depleted T cells, or PBMCs. Samples came from the ongoing ImmuneRACE study (first 160 participants) plus 1,254 subjects from 6 global collaborators. The paper's findings and limits, for the study overall: The amount of clinical and demographic metadata varied by source and participant and was provided uncurated.

This clonotype was sampled from a man between 65 and 79 years old with active or convalescent COVID-19. The chain is encoded by TRBV5-1 joined to TRBJ2-5; TRBD1 might be the D gene, on 5 matching bases. Sample: peripheral blood. The CDR3 protein is CASSTGSQGETQYF. The DNA is TGCGCCAGCAGCACTGGAAGCCAGGGTGAGACCCAGTACTTC.